The next 5 T cell receptor beta chains were all read from a single sample in a study of blood T cell repertoires in COVID-19. Assay used: immunoSEQ multiplex PCR; TCRdb lists only in-frame clones, some missing. Of about 250,000 clones in the sample, 85% to 90% were seen once. The sample consisted of PBMCs or T cells enriched from blood (not recorded which). The receptors here all came from a man aged 35-49 years who had recovered from COVID-19.

The chain links TRBV28 to TRBJ2-1, with TRBD1 identical over 9 bases. The germline CDR1 and CDR2 sequences are MDHEN and SYDVKM. V dropped 2 bases and J dropped 0; count of bases not matched to a gene: 11. The CDR3 runs 19 residues. CDR3 DNA sequence: TGTGCCAGCAGTTTAAGACAGGGGGTCCTCATCCCCTCCTACAATGAGCAGTTCTTC. Translating it yields CASSLRQGVLIPSYNEQFF. The whole variable domain, remainder taken from reference TRBV28 and TRBJ2-1, is DVKVTQSSRYLVKRTGEKVFLECVQDMDHENMFWYRQDPGLGLRLIYFSYDVKMKEKGDIPEGYSVSREKKERFSLILESASTNQTSMYLCASSLRQGVLIPSYNEQFFGPGTRLTVL.

The chain is built from TRBV5-1 and TRBJ1-1; no clear D. The CDR3 length is 14 residues. Germline loops: CDR1 SGHRS, CDR2 YFSETQ. Trimming took off 4 bases at V and 0 bases at J, with 10 bases between the two ends. The CDR3 bases are TGCGCCAGCAGCAGGAATCAGGTGAACACTGAAGCTTTCTTT. Translated: CASSRNQVNTEAFF.

This clone came up once. V and J are TRBV5-4 and TRBJ2-7; D is unresolved. CDR1 and CDR2 from the germline V gene are SGHNT and YYREEE (reference sequence). Trimming stripped 4 bases from V and 0 bases from J, with 11 bases between. The CDR3 length is 14 residues. This CDR3 reads CASSPFWSSYEQYF. The CDR3 DNA sequence: TGTGCCAGCAGCCCCTTTTGGAGCTCCTACGAGCAGTACTTC.

The table lists this clone with a count of one. This sequence joins TRBV20-1 and TRBJ2-5, with D perhaps TRBD1 (5 bases). The germline V and J ends were trimmed by 3 bases and 5 bases, with 7 bases remaining between them. Germline V CDR1 and CDR2: DFQATT, SNEGSKA (reference sequence). CDR3 length: 11 residues. This chain's CDR3 is CSARQGETQYF. The CDR3 coding sequence is TGCAGTGCTAGGCAGGGTGAGACCCAGTACTTC.

The gene calls are TRBV25-1 and TRBJ1-2; weak D call: TRBD1 (5 bases). V gave up 6 bases and J gave up 3 bases, with 8 bases separating them. CDR1 is MGHDK, CDR2 SYGVNS, per germline. The CDR3 contains 12 residues. The CDR3 spells CASSDSYYGYTF. The CDR3, as DNA: TGTGCCAGCAGCGACAGTTACTATGGCTACACCTTC.